This T cell receptor (beta chain) was obtained from a study of cytomegalovirus exposure and HLA in healthy donors. Looking at the study overall: A subsequent analysis reported that the 120 or so validation repertoires were produced on the same platform that had also been used for the 666 first-cohort repertoires.

Germline trimming cut 2 bases from V and 1 base from J; bases unmatched to any gene: 11. The germline CDR1 and CDR2 sequences are SGHAT and FQNNGV. CDR3 length: 17 amino acids. Libraries were prepared by immunoSEQ multiplex PCR; TCRdb keeps only in-frame clonotypes and omits some of them. The table records some 140,000 clones, 86% of them present only once. The rearrangement links TRBV11-2 to TRBJ2-7, with 7 bases lining up with TRBD2. Sample: PBMCs. The receptor was isolated from a man aged 18 to 30 in good health and CMV-seronegative. The CDR3 DNA reads as TGTGCCAGCAGCTTATTAACGGCTAGCGGCCCTTCCTACGAGCAGTACTTC. Residues: CASSLLTASGPSYEQYF.